This T cell receptor (beta chain) stems from a study of blood T cells in healthy people across ages. Study findings and constraints: Because sorting was not performed, PBMCs prevented conclusive naive versus antigen-experienced comparison.

The CDR3 is 16 amino acids. V lost 4 bases and J lost 2; bases outside the gene matches: 5. CDR1 MNHEY and CDR2 SMNVEV come from the germline V gene (reference sequence). Primers used in a second PCR of roughly 6 to 12 cycles were a sample-barcoded 5' primer and a J-beta primer mix. TCRdb passed the 5' RACE reads through MiXCR, listing each CDR3 protein once. Of around 1,600,000 distinct CDR3 sequences in the sample, approximately 39% were seen once. Healthy Caucasians from Russia aged about 6 to 100 served as donors. Remarks on this clonotype: The target antigen is unknown.

This chain uses TRBV27 with TRBJ1-5, with 10 bases aligning to TRBD1. The sample taken for sequencing was blood. This TCR was sampled from a woman aged 18 to 35 in good health. The CDR3 here is CASSSWTGGGNQPQHF. The CDR3 bases are TGTGCCAGCAGTTCGTGGACAGGGGGTGGCAATCAGCCCCAGCATTTT.